Following are 23 T cell receptor beta chains from one sample sequenced in a study of cytomegalovirus exposure and HLA in healthy donors. A multiplex PCR was run with 60 Vbeta primers and 13 Jbeta primers. Profiled with immunoSEQ multiplex PCR; TCRdb holds only in-frame clones, not every one. The sample carries around 170,000 clones, over 70% recorded once. Sequenced input: PBMCs. The receptors derive from a woman between 45 and 65 years old in good health and CMV-seropositive.

J is TRBJ2-1 and V is TRBV6-5; 7 bases line up with TRBD2. CDR3 length: 16 residues. CDR1 is MNHEY, CDR2 SVGAGI, per germline. V shed 2 bases, J shed 3 bases, and the junction held 7 bases outside the gene matches. CDR3 nucleotide sequence: TGTGCCAGCAGTTACGCCATCAGGGACTACTACAATGAGCAGTTCTTC. This translates into CASSYAIRDYYNEQFF.

The V and J genes are TRBV7-2 and TRBJ2-1; 8 bases are shared with TRBD1. The CDR3 contains 14 residues. Germline CDR1 and CDR2: SGHTA and FQGNSA. Unmatched junction bases numbered 4, after V lost 2 bases and J lost 7 bases. The CDR3 sequence: CASSLIQGANEQFF. For the CDR3, the DNA is TGTGCCAGCAGCTTAATTCAGGGGGCAAATGAGCAGTTCTTC.

This chain joins TRBV2 and TRBJ2-1; 10 bases fit TRBD2. Losses at the gene ends were 4 bases for V and 0 bases for J; bases not matched to a gene: 6. The CDR3 is made up of 17 amino acids. Germline V lookup: CDR1 SNHLY, CDR2 FYNNEI. The CDR3 sequence is CASSGTSGRSSYNEQFF. CDR3 coding DNA: TGTGCCAGCAGTGGGACTAGCGGACGGAGCTCCTACAATGAGCAGTTCTTC.

This clone came up a few times. This rearrangement joins TRBV11-2 to TRBJ2-7, with 7 positions matching TRBD1. Germline CDR1 is SGHAT and CDR2 is FQNNGV. V gave up 2 bases and J gave up 5 bases; unmatched junction bases: 6. The CDR3 is 14 residues long. CDR3 coding DNA: TGTGCCAGCAGCTTATTAACAGGGGAACACGAGCAGTACTTC. Its translation: CASSLLTGEHEQYF.

The chain is built from TRBV9 and TRBJ2-2, with TRBD2 matching over 10 bases. With 7 bases clipped from V and 2 bases from J, the junction kept 5 bases outside the gene matches. Germline V CDR1 and CDR2: SGDLS, YYNGEE. The CDR3 runs to 15 residues. The chain's CDR3 is CASERTSGNTGELFF. DNA for the CDR3: TGTGCCAGCGAAAGGACTAGCGGTAACACCGGGGAGCTGTTTTTT.

The J gene is TRBJ2-1, the V gene TRBV18; D is perhaps TRBD2 (6 bases). Trimming stripped 3 bases from V and 6 bases from J, with 12 bases between. CDR1 and CDR2 from the germline V gene are KGHSH and LQKENI. The CDR3 length is 14 residues. The DNA for the CDR3 is TGTGCCAGCTCACCGGAGGGCCTACCCAATGAGCAGTTCTTC. Amino acids: CASSPEGLPNEQFF.

This chain connects TRBV5-1 to TRBJ2-1, with 14 bases identical to TRBD2. Germline CDR1 reads SGHRS; CDR2 reads YFSETQ. V trimming: 4 bases; J trimming: 1 base; junction bases outside the gene matches: 4. This CDR3 spans 17 amino acids. CDR3 loop: CASSTGLAGGSYNEQFF. The CDR3 nucleotides are TGCGCCAGCAGCACCGGACTAGCGGGAGGTTCCTACAATGAGCAGTTCTTC.

This chain uses TRBV4-2 with TRBJ1-2, with 12 bases that match TRBD1. CDR3 length: 17 amino acids. V shed 0 bases, J shed 3 bases, and the junction held 5 bases outside the gene matches. The V gene's germline CDR1 is LGHNA and CDR2 YNFKEQ. The CDR3 loop reads CASSQDPGQGAYYGYTF. The CDR3 DNA reads as TGTGCCAGCAGCCAAGACCCGGGACAGGGGGCCTACTATGGCTACACCTTC.

The chain couples TRBV5-1 to TRBJ2-1; TRBD2 might be the D (6 bases). The CDR3 spans 13 residues. Per germline, CDR1 SGHRS and CDR2 YFSETQ. Trimming cost V 5 bases and J 7 bases, with 13 bases left between them. The CDR3: CASSPAGGNEQFF. The CDR3 DNA is TGCGCCAGCAGTCCCGCTGGGGGGAATGAGCAGTTCTTC.

The rearrangement uses TRBV19 and TRBJ2-7, with 11 positions matching TRBD1. After removal of 5 bases from V and 12 bases from J, the junction contained 9 bases not matched to a gene. This CDR3 is 13 amino acids long. CDR1 is LNHDA, CDR2 SQIVND, per germline (reference sequence). The CDR3 is CASSPGTGGNSYF. CDR3 coding DNA: TGTGCCAGTAGTCCCGGGACAGGGGGGAACTCGTACTTC.

The chain employs TRBV5-5 and TRBJ1-4; 7 positions match TRBD1. With 0 bases clipped from V and 8 bases from J, the junction kept 4 bases outside the gene matches. The CDR3 length is 14 residues. CDR1 SGHKS and CDR2 YYEKEE come from the germline V gene (reference sequence). The CDR3 spells CASSLGAGGEKLFF. In DNA form, the CDR3 reads TGTGCCAGCAGCTTGGGGGCAGGGGGGGAAAAACTGTTTTTT. The entire variable domain, with the rest obtained from reference TRBV5-5 and TRBJ1-4, is as follows: DAGVTQSPTHLIKTRGQQVTLRCSPISGHKSVSWYQQVLGQGPQFIFQYYEKEERGRGNFPDRFSARQFPNYSSELNVNALLLGDSALYLCASSLGAGGEKLFFGSGTQLSVL.

This clone showed up just a few times. This chain connects TRBV7-9 to TRBJ2-3; TRBD2 matches 8 bases. The CDR3 loop spans 15 amino acids. Germline CDR1 is SEHNR and CDR2 is FQNEAQ (reference sequence). V shed 4 bases and J 2 bases; nucleotides not matched to a gene: 5. The CDR3 protein is CASSSRTSNTDTQYF. The CDR3 bases are TGTGCCAGCAGCTCTCGGACTAGCAACACAGATACGCAGTATTTT.

Only one count was recorded for this clone. The rearrangement links TRBV27 to TRBJ1-5; 9 nucleotides match TRBD1. The CDR3 spans 17 residues. Germline V gene data show CDR1 as MNHEY and CDR2 as SMNVEV (reference sequence). V dropped 6 bases and J dropped 3; count of bases not matched to a gene: 12. CDR3 residues: CASRSLGGDRVNQPQHF. DNA of the CDR3: TGTGCCAGCAGGTCCCTCGGCGGGGACAGGGTCAATCAGCCCCAGCATTTT.

The sample holds one count of this clone. The rearrangement uses TRBV4-2 and TRBJ2-1, with 9 bases fitting TRBD2. CDR3 length: 15 residues. The V gene end was trimmed by 1 base and the J gene end by 6 bases; junction bases not matched to a gene: 4. Germline lookup yields CDR1 LGHNA and CDR2 YNFKEQ. The DNA of the CDR3 is TGTGCCAGCAGCCAAGTGGCGGGAGGGGTCAATGAGCAGTTCTTC. As protein: CASSQVAGGVNEQFF.

This clone has a handful of counts. This rearrangement joins TRBV6-5 to TRBJ1-6; no reliable D call. Germline CDR1 and CDR2: MNHEY and SVGAGI. This CDR3 has 15 residues. V shed 7 bases and J shed 5 bases, with 15 bases lying between them. The CDR3 nucleotides read TGTGCCAGCACCTCCATCGGGTTGAATAATTCACCCCTCCACTTT. Protein sequence: CASTSIGLNNSPLHF.

A single count supports this clone. The chain uses TRBV2 and TRBJ1-1; tentative D call: TRBD1 (5 bases). Germline loops: CDR1 SNHLY, CDR2 FYNNEI. V lost 5 bases and J 3 bases, leaving 13 bases between the germline ends. The CDR3 length is 14 residues. CDR3 residues: CASSWTFSDTEAFF. DNA of the CDR3: TGTGCCAGCAGTTGGACATTTTCCGACACTGAAGCTTTCTTT.

The V and J genes are TRBV18 and TRBJ1-1, with a weak D call TRBD1 (6 bases). The germline V and J ends were trimmed by 1 base and 11 bases, with 14 bases remaining between them. Looked up from germline, CDR1 is KGHSH and CDR2 is LQKENI. The CDR3 extends over 13 amino acids. This CDR3 is CASSPRQVILAFF. DNA for the CDR3: TGTGCCAGCTCACCACGACAGGTAATATTGGCTTTCTTT. Using reference TRBV18 and TRBJ1-1 for the parts outside the CDR3, the full variable domain is NAGVMQNPRHLVRRRGQEARLRCSPMKGHSHVYWYRQLPEEGLKFMVYLQKENIIDESGMPKERFSAEFPKEGPSILRIQQVVRGDSAAYFCASSPRQVILAFFGQGTRLTVV.

The sample holds one count of this clone. The J gene is TRBJ2-1, the V gene TRBV5-1, with 9 bases that match TRBD1. The CDR3 runs 14 residues. With 2 bases clipped from V and 4 bases from J, the junction kept 1 base outside the gene matches. Germline-derived CDR1 and CDR2 are SGHRS and YFSETQ. CDR3 sequence (DNA): TGCGCCAGCAGCTTAGGGACAGGGTACAATGAGCAGTTCTTC. Protein sequence: CASSLGTGYNEQFF.

The rearrangement uses TRBV10-3 and TRBJ1-1; 9 bases agree with TRBD1. CDR1 and CDR2 from the germline V gene are ENHRY and SYGVKD. The V and J ends lost 2 bases and 0 bases, in that order; junction bases with no gene match: 7. The CDR3 loop spans 17 amino acids. The CDR3 region is CAISERTGGILNTEAFF. The CDR3 region has the DNA TGTGCCATCAGTGAGCGCACAGGGGGCATTTTGAACACTGAAGCTTTCTTT.

This chain connects TRBV9 to TRBJ1-2; D is unclear. Germline CDR1 and CDR2: SGDLS and YYNGEE. Trimming took off 4 bases at V and 4 bases at J, with 17 bases between the two ends. The CDR3 sequence is 15 residues long. The CDR3 sequence: CASSPSDTAGYGYTF. In nucleotides, the CDR3 is TGTGCCAGCAGCCCTTCAGACACAGCGGGCTATGGCTACACCTTC.

V gene TRBV5-8 combines with J gene TRBJ1-2, with D perhaps TRBD1 (5 bases). Trimming stripped 3 bases from V and 2 bases from J, with 11 bases between. Germline V gene data show CDR1 as SGHTS and CDR2 as YDEGEE. The CDR3 is 14 amino acids. In nucleotides, the CDR3 is TGTGCCAGCAGCTGGGGGGGAGCGAACTATGGCTACACCTTC. Translation gives CASSWGGANYGYTF. Full variable domain (rest looked up from reference TRBV5-8 and TRBJ1-2): EAGVTQSPTHLIKTRGQQATLRCSPISGHTSVYWYQQALGLGLQFLLWYDEGEERNRGNFPPRFSGRQFPNYSSELNVNALELEDSALYLCASSWGGANYGYTFGSGTRLTVV.

The gene calls are TRBV9 and TRBJ2-1; 10 bases match TRBD1. V gave up 0 bases and J gave up 12 bases; unmatched junction bases: 12. Germline V gene sequence: CDR1 SGDLS, CDR2 YYNGEE. This CDR3 contains 16 residues. Here the CDR3 reads CASSVGIGQGDSRQFF. The CDR3 bases are TGTGCCAGCAGCGTAGGAATCGGACAGGGGGACTCACGGCAGTTCTTC.

This chain links TRBV28 with TRBJ2-1, with 11 bases aligning to TRBD2. In germline, CDR1 is MDHEN, CDR2 SYDVKM. J lost 1 base, V lost 2 bases, and 1 base had no gene match. CDR3 length: 16 amino acids. This CDR3 is CASSLPSGGSYNEQFF. The CDR3 DNA reads as TGTGCCAGCAGTTTACCTAGCGGGGGGTCCTACAATGAGCAGTTCTTC.